The entry below gives a single T cell receptor beta chain sequence along with its context. Its antigen is not identified. The V and J ends lost 4 bases and 3 bases respectively, with 9 bases between them. The germline V gene has CDR1 LNHDA and CDR2 SQIVND (reference sequence). The CDR3 extends over 13 amino acids. This specimen comes from a study of beta chain features in type 1 diabetes. Findings of the study overall: Type 1 diabetes patients had TCRB CDR3s that were shorter (moderately but significantly so) in all four CD4+ subsets.

Sequenced material consisted of expressed TCRB transcripts (all of the isolated RNA was reverse transcribed). The method was immunoSEQ multiplex PCR; TCRdb's version includes in-frame clones alone and lacks a portion of them. This sample carries roughly 340,000 clones, 10% to 15% of them seen once, and the ten largest clones take roughly 0.0097%. This rearrangement joins TRBV19 to TRBJ1-2; D uncertain. This TCR was recovered from a young woman with type 1 diabetes. The sequencing sample was made of naive CD4+ T cells from blood. The CDR3: CASSNWEDYGYTF. The CDR3 DNA follows: TGTGCCAGTAGTAATTGGGAGGACTATGGCTACACCTTC.